A selection of T cell receptor beta chains follows, all from one sample in a study of PD-1 blockade in classical Hodgkin lymphoma. Here immunoSEQ multiplex PCR was the method, and the copy in TCRdb shows in-frame clones only, minus some. This table has 20,000 to 25,000 clones, roughly 94% appearing once. Sequencing used peripheral blood mononuclear cells (PBMCs). All receptors come from a human donor with classical Hodgkin lymphoma. Both conserved end residues are part of each CDR3. D genes are given only for firm matches. For some rows the clone size is stated as once, few or many, or as a class when expanded; others skip it.

DNA	CDR3	V	J	length	size	D
TGTGCCAGTAGTTCGACAGGGTGGAACACTGAAGCTTTCTTT	CASSSTGWNTEAFF	TRBV19	TRBJ1-1	14	NA	TRBD1
TGTGCCAGCAGAAGATTTGGCGGCATAAGCACAGATACGCAGTATTTT	CASRRFGGISTDTQYF	TRBV11-2	TRBJ2-3	16	NA	NA
TGTGCCAGCAGCCTCGGGGGGTCCAGGACTGAAGCTTTCTTT	CASSLGGSRTEAFF	TRBV11-2	TRBJ1-1	14	NA	NA
TGTGCCAGCAGCCCCCAAGGGGGGGGAGCCCAAGAGACCCAGTACTTC	CASSPQGGGAQETQYF	TRBV9	TRBJ2-5	16	NA	NA
TGTGCCAGCAGCGTAGGAGGTAGCTTTGGCGAGCAGTACTTC	CASSVGGSFGEQYF	TRBV9	TRBJ2-7	14	NA	NA
TGTGCCAGCTCAAGCCAGGGGGCGTCTGGAAACACCATATATTTT	CASSSQGASGNTIYF	TRBV18	TRBJ1-3	15	NA	TRBD1
TGCGCCAGCAGCTTGGGGGTTGGGACAGGGGCCACAGATACGCAGTATTTT	CASSLGVGTGATDTQYF	TRBV5-1	TRBJ2-3	17	NA	TRBD1
TGTGCCAGCTCACCGGGACAGGAAAGTAATCAGCCCCAGCATTTT	CASSPGQESNQPQHF	TRBV18	TRBJ1-5	15	once	TRBD1
TGTGCCAGCAGCAGCACAGGGGGCCGGGCAACTAATGAAAAACTGTTTTTT	CASSSTGGRATNEKLFF	TRBV9	TRBJ1-4	17	NA	TRBD1
TGTGCCAGCAGTGAAGCGACAGGGAACCTACCCTACGAGCAGTACTTC	CASSEATGNLPYEQYF	TRBV6-1	TRBJ2-7	16	once	TRBD1
TGTGCCAGCAGTTACGAATACAGGACTCTCACAGATACGCAGTATTTT	CASSYEYRTLTDTQYF	TRBV6-5	TRBJ2-3	16	NA	NA
TGCGCCAGCAGCCAACTCGGGGGTTTTCCGGGCCGGCCGAACAATGAGCAGTTCTTC	CASSQLGGFPGRPNNEQFF	TRBV4-1	TRBJ2-1	19	NA	NA
TGTGCCAGCAGCTCGAGGGGGACAGGGTTCGAAAAACTGTTTTTT	CASSSRGTGFEKLFF	TRBV11-2	TRBJ1-4	15	NA	TRBD1
TGTGCCAGCAGCTTAGCAGGGGGGAACACTGAAGCTTTCTTT	CASSLAGGNTEAFF	TRBV11-3	TRBJ1-1	14	once	TRBD1
TGTGCCATCTCGGACTCCCCGGTCAACGAGCAGTACTTC	CAISDSPVNEQYF	TRBV19	TRBJ2-7	13	NA	NA
TGCGCCAGCAGCTTGGTAACAGGGGGACACAGGGACACTGAAGCTTTCTTT	CASSLVTGGHRDTEAFF	TRBV5-1	TRBJ1-1	17	NA	TRBD1
TGCGCCTCCTCTGCTGCCACCGGGACAGATTACGAGCAGTACTTC	CASSAATGTDYEQYF	TRBV10-2	TRBJ2-7	15	NA	TRBD1
TGTGCCAGCAGCTTAAGGCCCACATCGGGCGGGGGCACAGATACGCAGTATTTT	CASSLRPTSGGGTDTQYF	TRBV11-2	TRBJ2-3	18	NA	NA
TGTGCCTGGAGTGTCTACACTGAAGCTTTCTTT	CAWSVYTEAFF	TRBV30	TRBJ1-1	11	medium-sized	NA
TGCGCCAGCAGCTTGATAGCGGGTCAAATAGATACGCAGTATTTT	CASSLIAGQIDTQYF	TRBV5-1	TRBJ2-3	15	NA	TRBD2
TGTGCCAGCATGGGAGGGGCAGGTGAAAAACTGTTTTTT	CASMGGAGEKLFF	TRBV6-1	TRBJ1-4	13	NA	NA
TGTGCCAGCAGCCCTGGACAGGGTTGGTATGGCTACACCTTC	CASSPGQGWYGYTF	TRBV7-2	TRBJ1-2	14	NA	TRBD1
TGTGCCAGCAGTTTATTACGCACAGATACGCAGTATTTT	CASSLLRTDTQYF	TRBV28	TRBJ2-3	13	NA	NA
TGTGCCAGCAGTGAGCCCGGGACAGGTTACGGCTACACCTTC	CASSEPGTGYGYTF	TRBV6-1	TRBJ1-2	14	NA	TRBD1
TGCGCCAGCAGCCAAGGACGAGCAGGAACGCAGTATTTT	CASSQGRAGTQYF	TRBV4-1	TRBJ2-3	13	NA	NA
TGTGCCAGCAGCTTGAATTGGAAAAAGCAGTATTTT	CASSLNWKKQYF	TRBV5-4	TRBJ2-3	12	NA	NA
TGTGCCAGCAGCCGGGACAGGGGTAATGAAAAACTGTTTTTT	CASSRDRGNEKLFF	TRBV7-9	TRBJ1-4	14	NA	TRBD1
TGTGCCAGCACCTACGGGACGCTGGGAAATCAGCCCCAGCATTTT	CASTYGTLGNQPQHF	TRBV6-6	TRBJ1-5	15	few	NA
TGCGCCAGCAGCTTGGAGGCCCAGGGTAATTCACCCCTCCACTTT	CASSLEAQGNSPLHF	TRBV5-1	TRBJ1-6	15	NA	NA
TGTGCCAGCAGTGAAGAAGGGGGCTCCTACAATGAGCAGTTCTTC	CASSEEGGSYNEQFF	TRBV2	TRBJ2-1	15	NA	NA
TGTGCCAGCAGTAGACCTAGTGGCTATGGCTACACCTTC	CASSRPSGYGYTF	TRBV6-5	TRBJ1-2	13	NA	NA
TGTGCCAGCAGCCACACAGGGCTCGGCTACGAGCAGTACTTC	CASSHTGLGYEQYF	TRBV7-9	TRBJ2-7	14	NA	NA
TGTGCCAGCTCATATACCTCCGGGACAGGGAACAATCAGCCCCAGCATTTT	CASSYTSGTGNNQPQHF	TRBV18	TRBJ1-5	17	NA	TRBD1
TGTGCCACCAGCGGCTCTATATCCCAGCCCCAGCATTTT	CATSGSISQPQHF	TRBV15	TRBJ1-5	13	medium-sized	NA
TGTGCCAGCAGCGCTAGGATTCGAAAGGACAATGAGCAGTTCTTC	CASSARIRKDNEQFF	TRBV7-2	TRBJ2-1	15	NA	NA
TGTGCCAGCAGTGAACGGGACAGCAGCGATTTACAAGCTTTCTTT	CASSERDSSDLQAFF	TRBV2	TRBJ1-1	15	NA	TRBD1
TGTGCCAGCAGTTTAGGGCCCCAGGGGCGTTTAGGTACTGAAGCTTTCTTT	CASSLGPQGRLGTEAFF	TRBV28	TRBJ1-1	17	NA	NA
TGTGCCAGCAGCTCCGGGACAGGCTATTTGGAGACCCAGTACTTC	CASSSGTGYLETQYF	TRBV5-4	TRBJ2-5	15	NA	TRBD1
TGTGCCAGCAGTGAAGGACTAGCGGGGGGACAAGAGACCCAGTACTTC	CASSEGLAGGQETQYF	TRBV2	TRBJ2-5	16	NA	TRBD2